These 22 T cell receptor beta chains share one sample of origin, sequenced in a study of blood T cell repertoires in COVID-19. Assay: immunoSEQ multiplex PCR; the TCRdb copy retains only in-frame clones and omits some. Among 55,000 to 80,000 clones listed, around 87% were seen once. Source material: peripheral blood. The receptor set was obtained from a man aged 65 to 85 with acute or convalescent COVID-19.

The chain couples TRBV30 to TRBJ1-2; 8 bases line up with TRBD1. Per the germline V gene, CDR1 is GTSNPN and CDR2 is SVGIG (reference sequence). V lost 8 bases to trimming and J lost 4 bases; unmatched junction nucleotides: 9. The length of the CDR3 is 13 residues. This CDR3 is CARRTTGAYGYTF. DNA for the CDR3: TGTGCCCGAAGAACGACAGGGGCCTATGGCTACACCTTC.

The chain carries TRBV19 and TRBJ1-5; no definite D call. Germline V gives CDR1 LNHDA, CDR2 SQIVND (reference sequence). V was pared by 3 bases and J by 2 bases, with 14 bases between. This CDR3 is built from 16 residues. The CDR3 region is CASSILGGSGNQPQHF. The CDR3 bases are TGTGCCAGTAGTATCCTGGGTGGAAGCGGCAATCAGCCCCAGCATTTT.

This sequence joins TRBV11-2 and TRBJ2-3; a weak D match, TRBD1 (8 bases). V was shortened by 5 bases and J by 4 bases, with 16 bases between the two germline ends. Looked up from germline, CDR1 is SGHAT and CDR2 is FQNNGV. The CDR3 totals 15 residues. This CDR3 reads CASSPQQGGADTQYF. The DNA of the CDR3 is TGTGCCAGCAGCCCTCAACAGGGGGGGGCAGATACGCAGTATTTT.

This chain connects TRBV19 to TRBJ2-1, with TRBD2 matching over 15 bases. The CDR3 totals 15 residues. Germline CDR1 LNHDA, CDR2 SQIVND (reference sequence). V shed 9 bases, J shed 8 bases, and the junction held 8 bases outside the gene matches. DNA for the CDR3: TGTGCCAGCGGACTAGCGGGAGGGCCTGTCGATGAGCAGTTCTTC. It encodes CASGLAGGPVDEQFF.

This clone has more than one count but fewer than ten. V and J are TRBV30 and TRBJ1-4, with 9 positions matching TRBD1. V shed 5 bases, J shed 7 bases, and the junction held 5 bases outside the gene matches. Germline V gene data show CDR1 as GTSNPN and CDR2 as SVGIG (reference sequence). CDR3 size: 13 residues. The CDR3 here is CAWEDRGPEKLFF. DNA for the CDR3: TGTGCCTGGGAGGACAGGGGTCCTGAAAAACTGTTTTTT.

V usage is TRBV5-1 and J usage is TRBJ2-5, with D possibly matching TRBD1 (6 bases). Germline CDR1 is SGHRS and CDR2 is YFSETQ. The CDR3 consists of 17 residues. The germline V and J ends were trimmed by 0 bases and 3 bases, with 18 bases remaining between them. DNA for the CDR3: TGCGCCAGCAGCTTGGGCCCATTACAGGGTACGGAAGAGACCCAGTACTTC. This gives the protein CASSLGPLQGTEETQYF.

The V call is TRBV2, the J call TRBJ2-3; 10 positions match TRBD2. The CDR3 has 15 residues. J gave up 6 bases and V 1 base, and 4 bases lay outside the gene matches. Per germline, CDR1 SNHLY and CDR2 FYNNEI. The CDR3 region has the DNA TGTGCCAGCAGTGAAGAGCTAGCGGGAGACGATACGCAGTATTTT. Translated, it gives CASSEELAGDDTQYF.

V is TRBV19 and J is TRBJ1-5; 11 nucleotides match TRBD1. The V gene's germline CDR1 is LNHDA and CDR2 SQIVND (reference sequence). This CDR3 is built from 18 residues. J was trimmed by 0 bases and V by 10 bases; bases with no gene match: 14. The CDR3 spells CATGQGALIRYSNQPQHF. For the CDR3, the DNA is TGTGCCACCGGACAGGGGGCGTTAATTAGGTATAGCAATCAGCCCCAGCATTTT. The whole variable domain, remainder taken from reference TRBV19 and TRBJ1-5, is DGGITQSPKYLFRKEGQNVTLSCEQNLNHDAMYWYRQDPGQGLRLIYYSQIVNDFQKGDIAEGYSVSREKKESFPLTVTSAQKNPTAFYLCATGQGALIRYSNQPQHFGDGTRLSIL.

The chain links TRBV29-1 to TRBJ2-5; perhaps TRBD2 as D (5 bases). CDR1 SQVTM and CDR2 ANQGSEA come from the germline V gene. Trimming took 3 bases from V and 0 from J, leaving 8 bases between them. This CDR3 is built from 13 residues. The DNA for the CDR3 is TGCAGCGTTGACCGGGGATACCAAGAGACCCAGTACTTC. Its translation is CSVDRGYQETQYF.

The chain recombines TRBV6-5 with TRBJ1-2; no firm D call. V was shortened by 0 bases and J by 2 bases, with 13 bases between the two germline ends. The V gene's germline CDR1 is MNHEY and CDR2 SVGAGI. This CDR3 contains 16 residues. The CDR3 region is CASSYSIGGTNYGYTF. CDR3 in DNA: TGTGCCAGCAGTTACTCGATTGGAGGTACAAACTATGGCTACACCTTC.

The J gene is TRBJ2-3, the V gene TRBV11-2, with a tentative D call TRBD2 (7 bases). CDR1 and CDR2 from the germline V gene are SGHAT and FQNNGV. V lost 5 bases and J 3 bases, leaving 15 bases between the germline ends. CDR3 size: 15 residues. The CDR3 region is CASSPDGGRTDTQYF. DNA of the CDR3: TGTGCCAGCAGCCCAGACGGGGGGCGAACAGATACGCAGTATTTT.

This chain joins TRBV29-1 and TRBJ1-5; the match to TRBD1 covers 10 bases. V was pared by 4 bases and J by 4 bases, with 7 bases of the junction left unmatched. Germline assignment: CDR1 SQVTM and CDR2 ANQGSEA. This CDR3 contains 15 residues. The CDR3 DNA sequence: TGCAGCGTTGTTGTGAGGGGACAGGGGAATCAGCCCCAGCATTTT. It translates to CSVVVRGQGNQPQHF.

This chain uses TRBV6-5 with TRBJ1-5; 8 bases agree with TRBD1. The CDR3 runs to 15 residues. After removal of 7 bases from V and 3 bases from J, the junction contained 8 bases not matched to a gene. Germline V lookup: CDR1 MNHEY, CDR2 SVGAGI. The DNA of the CDR3 is TGTGCCAGCAACCCGACAGGGGCGAACAATCAGCCCCAGCATTTT. It encodes CASNPTGANNQPQHF.

The gene calls are TRBV6-2 or TRBV6-3 and TRBJ2-3; 11 nucleotides align to TRBD2. V trimming: 6 bases; J trimming: 2 bases; junction bases outside the gene matches: 7. This CDR3 comprises 16 residues. Germline V CDR1 and CDR2: MNHEY, SVGEGT. CDR3 sequence: CASRPRLAGSTDTQYF. CDR3 DNA: TGTGCCAGCAGGCCTCGACTAGCGGGGTCCACAGATACGCAGTATTTT.

A single count supports this clone. This chain links TRBV14 with TRBJ1-6; TRBD1 is a possible D gene (6 bases). This CDR3 is built from 14 residues. Germline assignment: CDR1 SGHDN and CDR2 FVKESK. V was clipped by 1 base and J by 13 bases, with 14 bases between them. The CDR3 DNA reads as TGTGCCAGCAGCCAAGGGGCTCGGACAGCCCCCCTCCACTTT. It translates to CASSQGARTAPLHF.

CDR3 nucleotides: TGTGCCAGCAGCACTAAGACTAGCGACCAAGAGACCCAGTACTTC. Its translation is CASSTKTSDQETQYF. The genes are TRBV21-1 and TRBJ2-5; the table's D call, TRBD2, has no DNA check behind it. TRBV21-1 is marked as a pseudogene. The CDR3 spans 15 residues.

The rearrangement uses TRBV9 and TRBJ2-2, with 7 bases matching TRBD1. The V gene's germline CDR1 is SGDLS and CDR2 YYNGEE. The CDR3 contains 15 residues. Trimming removed 5 bases from V and 1 base from J; junction bases left unmatched: 5. The CDR3 region is CASRKGQQNTGELFF. As DNA, the CDR3 is TGTGCCAGCAGGAAGGGACAGCAGAACACCGGGGAGCTGTTTTTT. Full variable domain (missing parts from reference TRBV9 and TRBJ2-2): DSGVTQTPKHLITATGQRVTLRCSPRSGDLSVYWYQQSLDQGLQFLIQYYNGEERAKGNILERFSAQQFPDLHSELNLSSLELGDSALYFCASRKGQQNTGELFFGEGSRLTVL.

This clone was recorded only once. This rearrangement joins TRBV27 to TRBJ2-7, with a tentative D call TRBD1 (8 bases). The germline CDR1 and CDR2 sequences are MNHEY and SMNVEV (reference sequence). The length of the CDR3 is 17 residues. With 4 bases removed from V and 6 bases from J, the gap between germline ends came to 25 bases. CDR3 protein: CASSSTWGGQAGGEQYF. CDR3 in DNA: TGTGCCAGCAGTTCAACGTGGGGGGGACAGGCAGGCGGCGAGCAGTACTTC.

V gene TRBV2 combines with J gene TRBJ1-2; D might be TRBD1 (6 bases). CDR1 and CDR2 from the germline V gene are SNHLY and FYNNEI. Trimming cost V 2 bases and J 4 bases, with 11 bases left between them. There are 14 residues in the CDR3. The DNA for the CDR3 is TGTGCCAGCAGTGAAAGAGGACAGTTCTATGGCTACACCTTC. Translation gives CASSERGQFYGYTF.

The chain is built from TRBV6-6 and TRBJ1-1; D gene uncertain. Germline CDR1 MNHNY, CDR2 SVGAGI (reference sequence). V was pared by 6 bases and J by 7 bases, with 18 bases between. This CDR3 is 14 amino acids long. CDR3 sequence (DNA): TGTGCCAGCAGACCTCCGGGGAATTCGGGTGAAGCTTTCTTT. Amino acids: CASRPPGNSGEAFF.

This clone was found a few times. V gene TRBV27 combines with J gene TRBJ2-7; D remains ambiguous. The CDR3 contains 12 residues. The V gene's germline CDR1 is MNHEY and CDR2 SMNVEV (reference sequence). V lost 6 bases and J 1 base, leaving 7 bases between the germline ends. The CDR3 protein is CASSPGSYEQYF. The DNA for the CDR3 is TGTGCCAGCAGCCCCGGTTCCTACGAGCAGTACTTC.

The V call is TRBV3-1 (or the pseudogene TRBV3-2), the J call TRBJ1-5; D not certain. The CDR3 extends over 14 amino acids. Per germline, CDR1 LGHDT and CDR2 YNNKEL (reference sequence). The V gene lost 1 base and the J gene lost 6 bases, with 10 bases spanning the gap. Here the CDR3 DNA reads TGTGCCAGCAGCCAAGGAGGTGTGCGTCAGCCCCAGCATTTT. It is translated as CASSQGGVRQPQHF.